The text below deals with one TCR beta chain. The target antigen is unknown. The CDR3 runs 17 residues. The germline gives CDR1 SGHNT, CDR2 YYREEE (reference sequence). Trimming left V 0 bases short and J 0 bases short, with 13 bases between. The primer mix had 60 Vbeta and 13 Jbeta primers. Sequenced by immunoSEQ multiplex PCR; TCRdb stores in-frame clones only, minus some. The repertoire consists of approximately 220,000 clones, with around four fifths occurring once and the leading ten covering approximately 0.71%. Healthy individuals who donated bone marrow served as the donors. These data come from a study of cytomegalovirus exposure and HLA in healthy donors. Notes on the study in general: Immune exposure information available was restricted to CMV serostatus.

The source of this sequence is a boy younger than 10 in good health and CMV-seronegative. The J gene is TRBJ1-3, the V gene TRBV5-4; tentatively, D is TRBD1 (6 bases). The material sequenced was PBMCs. The CDR3 sequence is CASSLGGGESSGNTIYF. As DNA, the CDR3 is TGTGCCAGCAGCTTGGGGGGGGGCGAATCCTCTGGAAACACCATATATTTT. The variable domain in full, completed from reference TRBV5-4 and TRBJ1-3, reads ETGVTQSPTHLIKTRGQQVTLRCSSQSGHNTVSWYQQALGQGPQFIFQYYREEENGRGNFPPRFSGLQFPNYSSELNVNALELDDSALYLCASSLGGGESSGNTIYFGEGSWLTVV.